The 27 T cell receptor beta chains reported below all come from one sample, sequenced in a study of blood T cell repertoires in COVID-19. Produced via immunoSEQ multiplex PCR; TCRdb's table is partial and in-frame only. The data show about 360,000 clones, with around 90% seen just once and approximately 2% held by the top ten. Sample: PBMCs or T cells enriched from blood (not recorded which). The receptors shown here come from a woman between 35 and 50 years old with acute COVID-19.

This clone was observed a single time. The chain uses TRBV10-3 and TRBJ2-2, with D possibly matching TRBD2 (6 bases). The CDR3 spans 15 residues. The germline V gene has CDR1 ENHRY and CDR2 SYGVKD. The germline V and J ends were trimmed by 4 bases and 4 bases, with 13 bases remaining between them. The CDR3 sequence: CAISVGAGPTGELFF. CDR3 DNA: TGTGCCATCAGTGTTGGCGCGGGGCCCACCGGGGAGCTGTTTTTT.

The chain recombines TRBV7-5 with TRBJ2-5; the table gives TRBD2 as D, unverified against the DNA. TRBV7-5 is a pseudogene locus. This CDR3 has 15 residues. The CDR3 region has the DNA TGTGCCAGAAGCTTAACCCTTAGCGAGGAGGTGACCCAGTACTTC. Protein sequence: CARSLTLSEEVTQYF.

This chain joins TRBV19 and TRBJ1-4; 8 bases are a match to TRBD1. Germline CDR1 and CDR2: LNHDA and SQIVND (reference sequence). The CDR3 covers 15 residues. V lost 6 bases, J lost 8 bases, and 11 bases stayed unmatched. CDR3 DNA: TGTGCCAGTAGGACCTTGGACAGGGAGTCGGAAAAACTGTTTTTT. It encodes CASRTLDRESEKLFF.

In this sample, this clone turned up a few times. The gene calls are TRBV7-9 and TRBJ1-1; a weak D match, TRBD1 (5 bases). The germline gives CDR1 SEHNR, CDR2 FQNEAQ (reference sequence). The CDR3 has 15 amino acids. V was shortened by 7 bases and J by 4 bases, with 19 bases between the two germline ends. The CDR3: CASTGVRGGATEAFF. The CDR3 coding sequence is TGTGCCAGCACCGGGGTACGGGGAGGGGCCACTGAAGCTTTCTTT.

This chain connects TRBV2 to TRBJ2-2; the match to TRBD1 covers 8 bases. Germline assignment: CDR1 SNHLY and CDR2 FYNNEI. Losses at the gene ends were 6 bases for V and 3 bases for J; bases not matched to a gene: 6. This CDR3 has 15 residues. CDR3 protein: CASRAQGDDTGELFF. The CDR3 DNA reads as TGTGCCAGCAGAGCACAGGGGGACGACACCGGGGAGCTGTTTTTT.

The V call is TRBV10-2, the J call TRBJ2-3; 7 nucleotides match TRBD2. With V trimmed by 3 bases and J by 1 base, 7 bases remained unmatched. The germline V gene encodes CDR1 WSHSY and CDR2 SAAADI. CDR3 length: 16 residues. CDR3 loop: CASSDGRRRRTDTQYF. DNA for the CDR3: TGCGCCAGCAGTGACGGGAGGCGGCGACGCACAGATACGCAGTATTTT.

The CDR3 region has the DNA TGTGCCAGCACCTCTCGGGAATTGAACACTGAAGCTTTCTTT. It yields the protein CASTSRELNTEAFF. The chain employs TRBV6-5 and TRBJ1-1; D remains unclear. V lost 7 bases to trimming and J lost 0 bases, with 12 bases between them. CDR1 is MNHEY and CDR2 is SVGAGI in the germline V gene. The CDR3 contains 14 residues.

The rearrangement uses TRBV30 and TRBJ1-6; a weak D match, TRBD1 (5 bases). Trimming shortened V by 3 bases and J by 5 bases, and 8 bases separated the two germline ends. Per germline, CDR1 GTSNPN and CDR2 SVGIG (reference sequence). The CDR3 runs 13 residues. CDR3 loop: CAWRIRDNSPLHF. The CDR3 DNA sequence: TGTGCCTGGAGGATCAGGGATAATTCACCCCTCCACTTT. The variable domain in full, with the rest retrieved from reference TRBV30 and TRBJ1-6, is SQTIHQWPATLVQPVGSPLSLECTVEGTSNPNLYWYRQAAGRGLQLLFYSVGIGQISSEVPQNLSASRPQDRQFILSSKKLLLSDSGFYLCAWRIRDNSPLHFGNGTRLTVT.

The chain carries TRBV30 and TRBJ1-1; a possible D gene is TRBD1 (6 bases). V lost 6 bases and J lost 1, with 12 bases in between. Germline loops: CDR1 GTSNPN, CDR2 SVGIG (reference sequence). The CDR3 has 13 residues. The CDR3 loop reads CACPGTSNTEAFF. The CDR3 DNA sequence: TGTGCCTGCCCCGGGACATCGAACACTGAAGCTTTCTTT.

The rearrangement links TRBV11-2 to TRBJ2-5; 7 bases match TRBD2. V lost 7 bases, J lost 5 bases, and 7 bases stayed unmatched. Germline loops: CDR1 SGHAT, CDR2 FQNNGV. The length of the CDR3 is 13 residues. This CDR3 reads CASMRGSGETQYF. CDR3 coding DNA: TGTGCCAGCATGCGGGGGTCCGGGGAGACCCAGTACTTC.

The chain recombines TRBV15 with TRBJ1-2; the D gene is possibly TRBD1 (6 bases). Trimming shortened V by 0 bases and J by 8 bases, and 13 bases separated the two germline ends. The V gene's germline CDR1 is LNHNV and CDR2 YYDKDF (reference sequence). The CDR3 runs 14 residues. The DNA for the CDR3 is TGTGCCACCAGCAGAGATTCAGGGGCGCCCGGCTACACCTTC. It codes for CATSRDSGAPGYTF.

This clone was seen more than once but under ten times. CDR3 protein: CASSVVGAGDTEAFF. The CDR3 DNA is TGTGCCAGCAGTGTGGTGGGGGCGGGAGACACTGAAGCTTTCTTT. The chain is built from TRBV7-9 and TRBJ1-1; the D gene is possibly TRBD1 (6 bases). Germline CDR1 reads SEHNR; CDR2 reads FQNEAQ (reference sequence). V lost 6 bases and J lost 3, with 17 bases in between. The CDR3 contains 15 residues. The full variable domain, completed using reference TRBV7-9 and TRBJ1-1, is DTGVSQNPRHKITKRGQNVTFRCDPISEHNRLYWYRQTLGQGPEFLTYFQNEAQLEKSRLLSDRFSAERPKGSFSTLEIQRTEQGDSAMYLCASSVVGAGDTEAFFGQGTRLTVV.

The V call is TRBV19, the J call TRBJ1-1; 7 bases line up with TRBD1. This CDR3 comprises 13 residues. CDR1 LNHDA and CDR2 SQIVND come from the germline V gene (reference sequence). Trimming removed 3 bases from V and 5 bases from J; junction bases left unmatched: 3. The CDR3 region has the DNA TGTGCCAGTAGTATGAGGGGGCGGACTGAAGCTTTCTTT. It encodes CASSMRGRTEAFF.

This chain uses TRBV2 with TRBJ2-4; 13 bases fit TRBD2. Trimming took 5 bases from V and 5 from J; bases not matched to a gene: 3. Germline CDR1 and CDR2: SNHLY and FYNNEI. The CDR3 is 15 amino acids. This chain's CDR3 is CASSTSGGAENIQYF. The CDR3 DNA reads TGTGCCAGCAGTACTAGCGGGGGGGCGGAAAACATTCAGTACTTC. The full variable domain, with the rest looked up from reference TRBV2 and TRBJ2-4, is EPEVTQTPSHQVTQMGQEVILRCVPISNHLYFYWYRQILGQKVEFLVSFYNNEISEKSEIFDDQFSVERPDGSNFTLKIRSTKLEDSAMYFCASSTSGGAENIQYFGAGTRLSVL.

The chain carries TRBV5-7 and TRBJ2-4; 11 nucleotides agree with TRBD2. TRBV5-7 is an ORF; its function is uncertain. The trim removed 4 bases at V and 1 base at J, leaving 7 bases unmatched. This CDR3 comprises 17 residues. The CDR3 spells CASSQLAGGRAKNIQYF. Here the CDR3 DNA reads TGTGCCAGCAGCCAGTTAGCGGGGGGGCGCGCCAAAAACATTCAGTACTTC.

Here the CDR3 reads CSVPGQGIAEQYF. In DNA form, the CDR3 reads TGCAGCGTTCCGGGGCAGGGGATTGCCGAGCAGTACTTC. The genes are TRBV29-1 and TRBJ2-7; maybe TRBD1 (6 bases). Trimming shortened V by 5 bases and J by 6 bases, and 17 bases separated the two germline ends. Germline assignment: CDR1 SQVTM and CDR2 ANQGSEA. The CDR3 spans 13 residues.

The chain has TRBV2 and TRBJ1-4, with D possibly matching TRBD1 (5 bases). The CDR3 covers 17 residues. V lost 1 base to trimming and J lost 11 bases, with 23 bases between them. Per germline, CDR1 SNHLY and CDR2 FYNNEI. The CDR3 bases are TGTGCCAGCAGTGAAGAGTTTTCGGGGGGGACCTCTGTGAAACTGTTTTTT. Its translation is CASSEEFSGGTSVKLFF.

This chain links TRBV30 with TRBJ1-1; possibly TRBD1 for D (5 bases). Trimming pared 3 bases from V and 1 base from J, leaving 12 bases between. Germline lookup yields CDR1 GTSNPN and CDR2 SVGIG (reference sequence). This CDR3 is built from 14 residues. The CDR3 protein is CAWRGGLANTEAFF. CDR3 bases: TGTGCCTGGAGGGGGGGTCTTGCGAACACTGAAGCTTTCTTT.

The rearrangement joins TRBV9 to TRBJ1-1, with D unclear. Trimming took 0 bases from V and 2 from J, leaving 17 bases between them. CDR1 is SGDLS and CDR2 is YYNGEE in the germline V gene. The CDR3 runs 17 residues. In nucleotides, the CDR3 is TGTGCCAGCAGCGTAGCCGCAGGTACAATTACCAACACTGAAGCTTTCTTT. It codes for CASSVAAGTITNTEAFF.

The CDR3: CASSQDHLVQIGTGELFF. CDR3 DNA sequence: TGTGCCAGCAGCCAAGATCATCTAGTGCAAATCGGGACCGGGGAGCTGTTTTTT. The chain carries TRBV4-2 and TRBJ2-2; no definite D call. The ends were cut back, 0 bases at V and 5 bases at J, with 19 bases in the middle. The germline V gene has CDR1 LGHNA and CDR2 YNFKEQ. The CDR3 spans 18 residues.

This CDR3 is CASSQGRRAGGSTDTQYF. The CDR3, as DNA: TGCGCCAGCAGCCAAGGCCGAAGAGCGGGGGGCAGCACAGATACGCAGTATTTT. V gene TRBV4-1 combines with J gene TRBJ2-3; 9 bases line up with TRBD2. The junction had 8 bases not matched to a gene; V was cut back by 1 base and J by 0 bases. The CDR3 has 18 amino acids. Germline assignment: CDR1 MGHRA and CDR2 YSYEKL.

J is TRBJ1-3 and V is TRBV2; D is unclear. V lost 7 bases and J lost 1, with 8 bases in between. Germline V CDR1 and CDR2: SNHLY, FYNNEI. The CDR3 has 13 residues. DNA of the CDR3: TGTGCCAGCACGGGTGATTCTGGAAACACCATATATTTT. Protein product: CASTGDSGNTIYF.

This clone came up a few times. This chain joins TRBV6-5 and TRBJ1-3; TRBD1 matches at 7 bases. CDR3 size: 15 residues. Germline CDR1 is MNHEY and CDR2 is SVGAGI. Unmatched junction bases numbered 8, after V lost 7 bases and J lost 2 bases. CDR3 amino acids: CASTTGALTGNTIYF. CDR3 sequence (DNA): TGTGCCAGCACAACAGGGGCCCTTACTGGAAACACCATATATTTT.

This chain links TRBV7-6 with TRBJ1-3; D is uncertain. Per germline, CDR1 SGHVS and CDR2 FNYEAQ. The CDR3 is 15 amino acids. Trimming pared 5 bases from V and 4 bases from J, leaving 15 bases between. The CDR3 spells CASSAGLNPGNTIYF. The CDR3 DNA follows: TGTGCCAGCAGCGCCGGACTCAACCCGGGAAACACCATATATTTT.

CDR3 loop: CAVGQGGAYEQYF. DNA of the CDR3: TGTGCCGTAGGACAGGGGGGTGCCTACGAGCAGTACTTC. The J gene is TRBJ2-7, the V gene TRBV2; TRBD1 aligns across 10 bases. Germline values: CDR1 SNHLY, CDR2 FYNNEI. The CDR3 extends over 13 amino acids. Losses at the gene ends were 11 bases for V and 2 bases for J; bases not matched to a gene: 6.

This clone appeared a few times. The CDR3 DNA reads as TGTGCCAGTAGGCCGGACGGACTTACCTACAATGAGCAGTTCTTC. Its translation is CASRPDGLTYNEQFF. The V and J genes are TRBV19 and TRBJ2-1, with D possibly TRBD2 on 5 matching bases. Between the trimmed V and J ends, which lost 6 bases and 2 bases, there was a span of 14 bases. The CDR3 is 15 residues long. The germline V gene has CDR1 LNHDA and CDR2 SQIVND (reference sequence).

The chain has TRBV28 and TRBJ2-3, with TRBD2 as a possible D gene (5 bases). This CDR3 spans 15 amino acids. V dropped 5 bases and J dropped 5 bases, with 17 bases sitting between them. Per the germline V gene, CDR1 is MDHEN and CDR2 is SYDVKM. The CDR3 sequence: CASSRPGVGLDTQYF. The CDR3 DNA sequence: TGTGCCAGCAGTCGACCCGGGGTAGGATTAGATACGCAGTATTTT.